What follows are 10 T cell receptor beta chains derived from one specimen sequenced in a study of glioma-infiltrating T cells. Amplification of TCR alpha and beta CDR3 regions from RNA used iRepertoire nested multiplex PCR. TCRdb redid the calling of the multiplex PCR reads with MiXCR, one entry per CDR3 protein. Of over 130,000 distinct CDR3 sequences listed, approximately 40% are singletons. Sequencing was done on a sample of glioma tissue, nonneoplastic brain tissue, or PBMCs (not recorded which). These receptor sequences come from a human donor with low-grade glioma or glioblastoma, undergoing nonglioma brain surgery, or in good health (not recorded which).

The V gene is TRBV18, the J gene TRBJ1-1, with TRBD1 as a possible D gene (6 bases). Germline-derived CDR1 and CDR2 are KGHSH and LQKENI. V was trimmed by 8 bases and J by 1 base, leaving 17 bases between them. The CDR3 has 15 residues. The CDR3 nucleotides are TGTGCCAGCAGGATGGGGGCAGACAGGAACACTGAAGCTTTCTTT. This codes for CASRMGADRNTEAFF.

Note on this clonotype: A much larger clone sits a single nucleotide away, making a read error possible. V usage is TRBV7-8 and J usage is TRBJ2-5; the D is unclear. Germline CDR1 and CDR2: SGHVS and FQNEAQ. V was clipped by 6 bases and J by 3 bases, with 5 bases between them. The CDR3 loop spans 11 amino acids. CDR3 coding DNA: TGTGCCAGCAGAAGAGAAGAGACCCAGTACTTC. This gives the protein CASRREETQYF.

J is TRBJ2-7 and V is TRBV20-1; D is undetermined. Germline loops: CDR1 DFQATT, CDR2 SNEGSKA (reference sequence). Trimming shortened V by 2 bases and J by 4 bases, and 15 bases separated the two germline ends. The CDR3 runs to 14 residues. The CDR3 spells CSARSAEHQYEQYF. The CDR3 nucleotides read TGCAGTGCTAGAAGTGCAGAGCACCAGTACGAGCAGTACTTC.

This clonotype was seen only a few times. CDR3 sequence reads: CASSQQPNTEAFF. The CDR3 nucleotides are TGTGCCAGCAGCCAACAGCCGAACACTGAAGCTTTCTTT. The J gene is TRBJ1-1, the V gene TRBV6-4; no clear D gene. V was pared by 6 bases and J by 1 base, with 9 bases between. Per germline, CDR1 MRHNA and CDR2 SNTAGT. The CDR3 consists of 13 residues.

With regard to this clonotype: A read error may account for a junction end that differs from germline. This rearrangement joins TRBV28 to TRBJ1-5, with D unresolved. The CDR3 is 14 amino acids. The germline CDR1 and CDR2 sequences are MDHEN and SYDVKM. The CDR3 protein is CASSSQLSNQTQHF. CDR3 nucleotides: TGTGCCAGCAGTAGCCAGCTGAGCAATCAGACCCAGCATTTT.

Here the CDR3 DNA reads TGCAGTTCCCGTAGGAGTTTAGCCCACACAGATACGCAGTATTTT. It yields the protein CSSRRSLAHTDTQYF. V is TRBV20-1 and J is TRBJ2-3; no reliable D call. The CDR3 extends over 15 amino acids. The V end was cut by 8 bases, the J end by 2 bases, with 20 bases between. CDR1 and CDR2 from the germline V gene are DFQATT and SNEGSKA (reference sequence).

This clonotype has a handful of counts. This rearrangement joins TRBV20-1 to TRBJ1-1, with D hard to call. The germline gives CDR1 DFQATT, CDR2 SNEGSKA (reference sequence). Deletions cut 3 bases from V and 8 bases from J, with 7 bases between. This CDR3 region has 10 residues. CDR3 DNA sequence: TGCAGTGCTAGTTACAGAGAAGCTTTCTTT. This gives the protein CSASYREAFF.

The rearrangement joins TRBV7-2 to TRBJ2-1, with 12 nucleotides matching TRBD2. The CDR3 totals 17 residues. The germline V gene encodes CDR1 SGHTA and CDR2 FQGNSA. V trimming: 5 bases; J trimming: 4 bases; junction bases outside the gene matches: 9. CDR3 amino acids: CASSTFHLAGGYNEQFF. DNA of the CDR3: TGTGCCAGCAGCACCTTTCACCTAGCGGGGGGGTACAATGAGCAGTTCTTC.

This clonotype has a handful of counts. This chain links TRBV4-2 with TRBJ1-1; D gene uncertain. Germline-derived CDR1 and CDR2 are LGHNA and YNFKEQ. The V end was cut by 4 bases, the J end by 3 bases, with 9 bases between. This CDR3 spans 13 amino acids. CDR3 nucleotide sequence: TGTGCCAGCAGCCCCCGGGCGTACACTGAAGCTTTCTTT. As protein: CASSPRAYTEAFF.

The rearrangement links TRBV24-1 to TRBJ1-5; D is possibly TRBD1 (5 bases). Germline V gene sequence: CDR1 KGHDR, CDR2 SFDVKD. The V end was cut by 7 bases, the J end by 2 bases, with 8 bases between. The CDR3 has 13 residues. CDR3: CATSRAGNQPQHF. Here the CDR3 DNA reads TGTGCCACCAGCAGGGCGGGCAATCAGCCCCAGCATTTT.